Presented here are 16 T cell receptor beta chains from one specimen sequenced in a study of Graves' ophthalmopathy and Graves' hyperthyroidism. Amplifying from RNA transcripts, the study obtained TCR beta CDR3 regions. Second-round multiplex PCR came after a first-round RT-PCR that employed HTBI primers. Via MiXCR, TCRdb re-called the multiplex PCR reads, giving one row per CDR3 protein. The data contain 400,000 or so distinct CDR3 sequences, roughly 15% of them singletons. The material sequenced was peripheral blood. The origin of the receptors is a woman under 30 with stable Graves' hyperthyroidism.

This clonotype was detected ten times or more. The chain's CDR3 is CASSNSDTRRNYGYTF. The CDR3 DNA sequence: TGTGCCAGTAGTAACTCAGACACCCGCCGCAACTATGGCTACACCTTC. This chain joins TRBV19 and TRBJ1-2; D is undetermined. Germline CDR1 and CDR2: LNHDA and SQIVND (reference sequence). V lost 4 bases and J lost 2, with 17 bases in between. The CDR3 runs to 16 residues.

This clonotype was detected ten times or more. V usage is TRBV27 and J usage is TRBJ1-6; D not certain. V lost 4 bases to trimming and J lost 9 bases, with 22 bases between them. In germline, CDR1 is MNHEY, CDR2 SMNVEV (reference sequence). The CDR3 has 17 residues. CDR3 DNA sequence: TGTGCCAGCAGTTCTCCCTCGGGTCAGATTCTTGGTTCACCCCTCCACTTT. Its translation is CASSSPSGQILGSPLHF.

This clonotype was recorded many times. This chain links TRBV6-1 with TRBJ2-7; D unresolved. Germline V gene sequence: CDR1 MNHNS, CDR2 SASEGT. The CDR3 has 11 residues. V was trimmed by 8 bases and J by 9 bases, leaving 14 bases between them. The CDR3 spells CASEKFRLQYF. CDR3 DNA: TGTGCCAGCGAGAAGTTCAGGTTGCAGTACTTC.

This clonotype occurred many times. This chain joins TRBV6-1 and TRBJ1-5, with D hard to call. Trimming stripped 6 bases from V and 1 base from J, with 10 bases between. This CDR3 is built from 14 residues. Per germline, CDR1 MNHNS and CDR2 SASEGT. CDR3 sequence (DNA): TGTGCCAGCAGCCTGACCTCAAGCAATCAGCCCCAGCATTTT. Amino acids: CASSLTSSNQPQHF.

This clonotype was recorded many times. The chain carries TRBV6-2 or TRBV6-3 and TRBJ2-5, with 7 bases identical to TRBD1. The CDR3 has 17 amino acids. V gave up 0 bases and J gave up 2 bases; unmatched junction bases: 9. Germline V gene data show CDR1 as MNHEY and CDR2 as SVGEGT. The CDR3 DNA is TGTGCCAGCAGTTACTCGGACCACAGGGGAATTCAAGAGACCCAGTACTTC. Translating it yields CASSYSDHRGIQETQYF.

Many counts were recorded for this clonotype. V is TRBV29-1 and J is TRBJ2-2, with D perhaps TRBD2 (7 bases). Germline CDR1 and CDR2: SQVTM and ANQGSEA. This CDR3 has 12 residues. With 8 bases removed from V and 6 bases from J, the gap between germline ends came to 13 bases. The CDR3 DNA reads TGCAGCAGCAGGGAGGGGGCCGGGGAGCTGTTTTTT. It is translated as CSSREGAGELFF.

This clonotype occurred many times. This sequence joins TRBV6-2 or TRBV6-3 and TRBJ2-7, with D possibly called TRBD1 or TRBD2 (5 bases each). The CDR3 loop spans 10 amino acids. V lost 6 bases, J lost 8 bases, and 8 bases lay in between. Per the germline V gene, CDR1 is MNHEY and CDR2 is SVGEGT. Written as DNA, the CDR3 is TGTGCCAGCAGCCAGGGACAGCAGTACTTC. This sequence encodes CASSQGQQYF.

This clonotype was seen at least ten times. This chain links TRBV24-1 with TRBJ2-5; tentatively, D is TRBD2 (7 bases). The CDR3 runs to 14 residues. Germline V gene lookup returns CDR1 KGHDR and CDR2 SFDVKD. Deletions cut 1 base from V and 5 bases from J, with 10 bases between. The CDR3 bases are TGTGCCACCAGTGATTTTGAGGGGGGGGAGACCCAGTACTTC. Amino acid sequence: CATSDFEGGETQYF.

This clonotype has a count of ten or more. V usage is TRBV6-2 or TRBV6-3 and J usage is TRBJ2-7; 12 bases are shared with TRBD1. J was trimmed by 3 bases and V by 6 bases; bases with no gene match: 6. The germline V gene has CDR1 MNHEY and CDR2 SVGEGT. This CDR3 has 15 residues. CDR3 coding DNA: TGTGCCAGCAGCCCGGGACAGGGGGCAGTCTACGAGCAGTACTTC. Its protein product is CASSPGQGAVYEQYF.

The V and J genes are TRBV2 and TRBJ1-1; a possible D gene is TRBD1 (5 bases). The CDR3 spans 12 residues. Looked up from germline, CDR1 is SNHLY and CDR2 is FYNNEI. Trimming shortened V by 7 bases and J by 7 bases, and 13 bases separated the two germline ends. For the CDR3, the DNA is TGTGCCAGCATAGCGGGGGTGAGTGAAGCTTTCTTT. Translation: CASIAGVSEAFF.

This clonotype was counted a few times. J is TRBJ1-1 and V is TRBV5-1, with a weak D call TRBD1 (5 bases). The CDR3 runs to 17 residues. The germline V gene encodes CDR1 SGHRS and CDR2 YFSETQ. Trimming pared 2 bases from V and 0 bases from J, leaving 17 bases between. The CDR3 DNA is TGCGCCAGCAGCTTTCATATACGAGACAGAATGAACACTGAAGCTTTCTTT. Translating gives CASSFHIRDRMNTEAFF.

This clonotype was seen many times. V gene TRBV6-2 or TRBV6-3 combines with J gene TRBJ2-2, with D unclear. CDR1 and CDR2 (germline): MNHEY, SVGEGT. The V end lost 4 bases, the J end lost 3 bases, and 12 bases lay between the germline ends. The CDR3 is made up of 15 amino acids. CDR3 protein: CASSSVILYTGELFF. The CDR3 DNA is TGTGCCAGCAGTTCCGTGATTCTCTACACCGGGGAGCTGTTTTTT.

This clonotype was recorded a few times. CDR3 bases: TGTGCCAGCAGCAAGCAGACAGGGTTAAGGGAGACCCAGTACTTC. Its translation: CASSKQTGLRETQYF. The V gene is TRBV27, the J gene TRBJ2-5, with 7 bases aligning to TRBD1. This CDR3 is 15 amino acids long. The V segment lost 6 bases and the J segment 5 bases; nucleotides outside the gene matches: 12. CDR1 is MNHEY, CDR2 SMNVEV, per germline (reference sequence).

At least ten counts were recorded for this clonotype. The chain carries TRBV5-1 and TRBJ2-5; 14 nucleotides align to TRBD2. Germline V gene lookup returns CDR1 SGHRS and CDR2 YFSETQ. Germline trimming cut 3 bases from V and 4 bases from J; bases unmatched to any gene: 8. CDR3 size: 17 residues. The CDR3 loop reads CASSWAPGLAGVETQYF. The CDR3 DNA sequence: TGCGCCAGCAGCTGGGCCCCGGGACTAGCGGGGGTAGAGACCCAGTACTTC.

This clonotype was detected many times. J is TRBJ2-5 and V is TRBV6-5; D gene unclear. This CDR3 spans 13 amino acids. V lost 2 bases to trimming and J lost 4 bases, with 8 bases between them. Germline loops: CDR1 MNHEY, CDR2 SVGAGI. The CDR3: CASSYGQRETQYF. The CDR3 DNA is TGTGCCAGCAGTTACGGGCAGAGAGAGACCCAGTACTTC.

At least ten counts were recorded for this clonotype. V and J are TRBV29-1 and TRBJ2-7; D gene unclear. The V gene's germline CDR1 is SQVTM and CDR2 ANQGSEA. The V and J ends lost 2 bases and 1 base respectively, with 6 bases between them. This CDR3 region has 12 residues. The CDR3 sequence: CSVEKSSYEQYF. The DNA of the CDR3 is TGCAGCGTTGAAAAGAGTTCCTACGAGCAGTACTTC.